This T cell receptor beta chain came from a study of memory CD4+ T cells and cytomegalovirus serostatus. Across the whole study: Healthy Belgian adult donors included about nine CMV-positive and 24 CMV-negative people.

Study findings and constraints: A US-trained random forest predicted CMV serostatus with median AUC about 0.92.

As regards this clone: No antigen is known for it.

Trimming shortened V by 2 bases and J by 0 bases, and 20 bases separated the two germline ends. The germline V gene has CDR1 SEHNR and CDR2 FQNEAQ (reference sequence). The CDR3 consists of 19 residues. Produced via immunoSEQ multiplex PCR; TCRdb's table is partial and in-frame only. The table records tens of thousands of clones, around 77% of them present only once. The sort gate was single viable CD3+CD4+CD8-CD45RO+ cells for memory CD4+ T cells. CD4+ T cells were isolated by positive magnetic selection. This clonotype originated in an adult in good health and CMV-seronegative. The chain uses TRBV7-9 and TRBJ1-3; D may be TRBD1 (6 bases). The sample comprised memory CD4+ T cells from blood. CDR3 in amino acids: CASSLSTGTMNPSGNTIYF. The CDR3, as DNA: TGTGCCAGCAGCTTAAGTACCGGGACAATGAACCCCTCTGGAAACACCATATATTTT.